This T cell receptor (beta chain) emerged from a study of T-cell memory formation after mild COVID-19. The germline V gene encodes CDR1 MGHRA and CDR2 YSYEKL. V dropped 0 bases and J dropped 3; count of bases not matched to a gene: 5. This CDR3 has 15 residues. This clonotype was seen only a few times. It was 5'RACE with constant-segment primers that produced the TCR alpha and TCR beta cDNA libraries, which carried sample barcodes and UMIs. TCRdb ran MiXCR on the 5' RACE reads and lists one entry per CDR3 protein. The sample has some 160,000 distinct CDR3 sequences; roughly 30% are singletons. The TCR sequence derives from an adult woman who had mild COVID-19 (a few samples of this study predate the infection). Cell type and time point are not known. The rearrangement uses TRBV4-1 and TRBJ2-7; 7 bases align to TRBD1. The source material was PBMCs or a T cell subset sorted from them (not recorded which). In DNA, the CDR3 is TGCGCCAGCAGCCAAGATCAAGGGGGCTTCTACGAGCAGTACTTC. The encoded protein is CASSQDQGGFYEQYF.